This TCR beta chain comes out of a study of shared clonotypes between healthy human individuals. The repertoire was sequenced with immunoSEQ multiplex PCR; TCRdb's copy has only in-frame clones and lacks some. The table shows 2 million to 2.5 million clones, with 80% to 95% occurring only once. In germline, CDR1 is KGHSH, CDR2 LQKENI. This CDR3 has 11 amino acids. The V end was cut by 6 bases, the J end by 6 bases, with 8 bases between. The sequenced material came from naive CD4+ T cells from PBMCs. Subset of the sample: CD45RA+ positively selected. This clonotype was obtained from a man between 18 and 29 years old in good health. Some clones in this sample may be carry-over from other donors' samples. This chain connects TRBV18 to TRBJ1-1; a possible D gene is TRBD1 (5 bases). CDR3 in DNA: TGTGCCAGCTCCCGGGGGGCTGAAGCTTTCTTT. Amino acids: CASSRGAEAFF.